This record concerns one T cell receptor beta chain sequence. A single record per CDR3 protein comes from TCRdb applying MiXCR to the RT-PCR reads. The sample comprises 800,000 to 1,000,000 distinct CDR3 sequences, over 20% of which are singletons, and about a tenth rests with the top ten. CDR3 length: 12 residues. V lost 4 bases to trimming and J lost 6 bases, with 6 bases between them. Germline V gives CDR1 ENHRY, CDR2 SYGVKD. The data belong to a study of response to subunit inactivated influenza vaccine. This receptor was obtained from a man in his fifties who received an inactivated influenza vaccine. This rearrangement joins TRBV10-3 to TRBJ2-2, with D uncertain. Specimen: PBMCs from blood, collected 5 days after vaccination. The CDR3 region is CAISGAAGELFF. In nucleotides, the CDR3 is TGTGCCATCAGTGGTGCTGCCGGGGAGCTGTTTTTT.